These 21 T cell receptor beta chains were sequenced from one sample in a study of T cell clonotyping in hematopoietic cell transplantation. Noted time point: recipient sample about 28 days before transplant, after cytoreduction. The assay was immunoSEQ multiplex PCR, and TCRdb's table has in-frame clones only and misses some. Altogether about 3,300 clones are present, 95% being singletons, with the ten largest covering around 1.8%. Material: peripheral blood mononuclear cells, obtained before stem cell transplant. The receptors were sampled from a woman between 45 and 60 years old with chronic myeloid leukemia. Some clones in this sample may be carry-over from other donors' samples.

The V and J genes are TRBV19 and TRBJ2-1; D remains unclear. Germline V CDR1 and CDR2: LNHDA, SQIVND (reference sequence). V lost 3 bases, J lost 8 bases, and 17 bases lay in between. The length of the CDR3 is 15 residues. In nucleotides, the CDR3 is TGTGCCAGTAGTATGGCGGAGCTAGTTGACCATGAGCAGTTCTTC. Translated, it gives CASSMAELVDHEQFF. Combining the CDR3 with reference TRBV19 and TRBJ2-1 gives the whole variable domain DGGITQSPKYLFRKEGQNVTLSCEQNLNHDAMYWYRQDPGQGLRLIYYSQIVNDFQKGDIAEGYSVSREKKESFPLTVTSAQKNPTAFYLCASSMAELVDHEQFFGPGTRLTVL.

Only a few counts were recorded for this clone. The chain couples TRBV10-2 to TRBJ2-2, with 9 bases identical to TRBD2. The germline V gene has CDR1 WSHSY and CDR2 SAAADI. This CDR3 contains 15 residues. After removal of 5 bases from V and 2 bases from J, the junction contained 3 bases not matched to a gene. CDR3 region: CASSPTSGNTGELFF. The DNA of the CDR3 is TGCGCCAGCAGTCCGACTAGCGGTAACACCGGGGAGCTGTTTTTT.

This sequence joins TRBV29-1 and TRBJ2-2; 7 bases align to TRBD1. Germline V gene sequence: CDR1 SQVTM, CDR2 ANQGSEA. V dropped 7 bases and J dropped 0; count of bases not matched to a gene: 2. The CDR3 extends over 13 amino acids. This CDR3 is CSATGSNTGELFF. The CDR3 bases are TGCAGCGCGACAGGGTCGAACACCGGGGAGCTGTTTTTT.

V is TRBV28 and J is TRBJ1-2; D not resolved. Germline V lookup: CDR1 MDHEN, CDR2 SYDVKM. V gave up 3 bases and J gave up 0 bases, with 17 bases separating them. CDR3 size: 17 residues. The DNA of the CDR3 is TGTGCCAGCAGTTTCGTTTTAGGGCAATCTTCTAACTATGGCTACACCTTC. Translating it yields CASSFVLGQSSNYGYTF.

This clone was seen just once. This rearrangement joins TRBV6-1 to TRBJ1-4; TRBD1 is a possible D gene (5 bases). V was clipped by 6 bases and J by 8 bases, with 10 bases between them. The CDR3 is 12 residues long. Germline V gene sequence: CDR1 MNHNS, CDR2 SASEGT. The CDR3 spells CASRGQVEKLFF. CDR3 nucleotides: TGTGCCAGCAGGGGGCAAGTCGAAAAACTGTTTTTT.

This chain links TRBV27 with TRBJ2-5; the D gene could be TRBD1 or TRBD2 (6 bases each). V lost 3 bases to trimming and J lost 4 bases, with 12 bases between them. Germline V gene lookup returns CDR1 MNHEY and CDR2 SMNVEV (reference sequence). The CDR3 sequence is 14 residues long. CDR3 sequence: CASSFGGLGETQYF. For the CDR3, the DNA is TGTGCCAGCAGTTTTGGGGGGCTAGGAGAGACCCAGTACTTC.

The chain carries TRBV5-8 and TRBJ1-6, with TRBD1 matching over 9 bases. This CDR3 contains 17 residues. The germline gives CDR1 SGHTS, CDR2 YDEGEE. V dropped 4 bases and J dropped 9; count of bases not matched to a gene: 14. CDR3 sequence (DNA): TGTGCCAGCAGCCCGGGACAGGGAAACGGGCGGATTTCACCCCTCCACTTT. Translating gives CASSPGQGNGRISPLHF.

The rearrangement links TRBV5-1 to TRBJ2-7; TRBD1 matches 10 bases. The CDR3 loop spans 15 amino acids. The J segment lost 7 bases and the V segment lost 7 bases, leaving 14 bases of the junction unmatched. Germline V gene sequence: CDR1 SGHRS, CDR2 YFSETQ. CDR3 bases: TGCGCCAGCTCCCCGACCGGGACAGGGGTATGGGAGCAGTACTTC. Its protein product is CASSPTGTGVWEQYF.

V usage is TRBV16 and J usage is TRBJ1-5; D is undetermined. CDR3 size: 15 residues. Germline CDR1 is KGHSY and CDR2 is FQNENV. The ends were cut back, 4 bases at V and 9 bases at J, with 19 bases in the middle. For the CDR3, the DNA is TGTGCCAGCAGCCTCCCAGCAGGACCCCTAATGCCCCAGCATTTT. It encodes CASSLPAGPLMPQHF.

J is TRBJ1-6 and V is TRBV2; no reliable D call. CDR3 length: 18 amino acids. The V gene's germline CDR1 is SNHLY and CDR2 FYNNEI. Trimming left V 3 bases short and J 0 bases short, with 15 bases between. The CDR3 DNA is TGTGCCAGCAGTGACGGTTCGGGGTCCCTCTCCTATAATTCACCCCTCCACTTT. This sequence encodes CASSDGSGSLSYNSPLHF.

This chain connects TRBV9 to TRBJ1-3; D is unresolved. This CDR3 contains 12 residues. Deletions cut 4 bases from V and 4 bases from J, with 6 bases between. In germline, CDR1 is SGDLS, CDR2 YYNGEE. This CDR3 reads CASSPAGNTIYF. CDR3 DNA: TGTGCCAGCAGCCCCGCGGGAAACACCATATATTTT.

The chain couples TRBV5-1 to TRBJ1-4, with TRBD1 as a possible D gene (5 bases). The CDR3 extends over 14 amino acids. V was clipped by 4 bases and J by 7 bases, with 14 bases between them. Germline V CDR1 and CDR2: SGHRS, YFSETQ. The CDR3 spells CASSLRDEGEKLFF. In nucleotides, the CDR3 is TGCGCCAGCAGCCTCCGGGACGAGGGTGAAAAACTGTTTTTT.

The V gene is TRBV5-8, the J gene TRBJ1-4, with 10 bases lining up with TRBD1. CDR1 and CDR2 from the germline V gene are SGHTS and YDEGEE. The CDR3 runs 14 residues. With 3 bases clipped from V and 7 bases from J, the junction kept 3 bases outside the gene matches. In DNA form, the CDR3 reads TGTGCCAGCAGCTCGAGGGACAGGGGTGAAAAACTGTTTTTT. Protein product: CASSSRDRGEKLFF.

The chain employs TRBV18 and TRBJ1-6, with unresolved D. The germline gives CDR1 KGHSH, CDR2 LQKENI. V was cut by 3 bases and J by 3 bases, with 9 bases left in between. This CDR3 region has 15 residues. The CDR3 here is CASSPYGIYNSPLHF. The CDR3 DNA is TGTGCCAGCTCACCCTACGGGATCTATAATTCACCCCTCCACTTT.

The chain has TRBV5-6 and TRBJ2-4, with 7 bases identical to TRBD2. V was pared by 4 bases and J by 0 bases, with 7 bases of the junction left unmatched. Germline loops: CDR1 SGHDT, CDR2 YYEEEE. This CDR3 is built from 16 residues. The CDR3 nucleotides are TGTGCCAGCAGCCGGAGCGGGGTCAGAGCCAAAAACATTCAGTACTTC. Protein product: CASSRSGVRAKNIQYF.

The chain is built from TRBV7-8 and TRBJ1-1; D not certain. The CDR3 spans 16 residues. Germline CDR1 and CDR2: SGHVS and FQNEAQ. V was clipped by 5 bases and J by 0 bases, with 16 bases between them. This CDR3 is CASSTLRVAVNTEAFF. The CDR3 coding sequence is TGTGCCAGCAGCACCCTTCGGGTGGCTGTGAACACTGAAGCTTTCTTT.

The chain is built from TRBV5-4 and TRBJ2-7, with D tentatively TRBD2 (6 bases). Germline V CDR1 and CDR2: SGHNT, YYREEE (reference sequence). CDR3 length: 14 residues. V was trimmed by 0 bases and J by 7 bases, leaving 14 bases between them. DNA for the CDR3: TGTGCCAGCAGCTTGGAGGTGCTTCGGGGGGAGCAGTACTTC. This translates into CASSLEVLRGEQYF. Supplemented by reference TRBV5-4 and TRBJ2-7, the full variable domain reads ETGVTQSPTHLIKTRGQQVTLRCSSQSGHNTVSWYQQALGQGPQFIFQYYREEENGRGNFPPRFSGLQFPNYSSELNVNALELDDSALYLCASSLEVLRGEQYFGPGTRLTVT.

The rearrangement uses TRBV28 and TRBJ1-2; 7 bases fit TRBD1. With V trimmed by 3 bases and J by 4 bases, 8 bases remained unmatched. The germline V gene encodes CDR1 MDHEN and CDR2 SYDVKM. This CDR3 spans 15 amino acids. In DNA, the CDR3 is TGTGCCAGCAGTTTCGAGGGGGCGCGGGGCTATGGCTACACCTTC. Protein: CASSFEGARGYGYTF.

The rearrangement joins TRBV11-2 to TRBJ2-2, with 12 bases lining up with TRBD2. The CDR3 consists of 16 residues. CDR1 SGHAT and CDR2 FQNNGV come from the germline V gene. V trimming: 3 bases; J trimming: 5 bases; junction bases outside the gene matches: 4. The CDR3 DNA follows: TGTGCCAGCAGCTTGAGGACTAGCGGGGATACCGGGGAGCTGTTTTTT. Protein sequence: CASSLRTSGDTGELFF.

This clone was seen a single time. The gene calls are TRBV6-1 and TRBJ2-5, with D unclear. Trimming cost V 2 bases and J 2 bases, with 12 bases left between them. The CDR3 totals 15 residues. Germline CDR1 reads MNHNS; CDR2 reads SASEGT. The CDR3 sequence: CASSESSVGQETQYF. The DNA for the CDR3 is TGTGCCAGCAGTGAAAGTAGTGTGGGTCAAGAGACCCAGTACTTC.

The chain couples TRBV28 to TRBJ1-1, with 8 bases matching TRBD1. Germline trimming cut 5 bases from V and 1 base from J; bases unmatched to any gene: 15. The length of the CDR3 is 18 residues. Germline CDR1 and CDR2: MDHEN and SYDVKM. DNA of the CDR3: TGTGCCAGCAGTCCGTATGGGGGAGACAGGGGTTGGAACACTGAAGCTTTCTTT. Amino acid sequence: CASSPYGGDRGWNTEAFF.